This TCR beta chain was captured in a study of cytomegalovirus exposure and HLA in healthy donors. PCR primers comprised 60 Vbeta and 13 Jbeta primers. Here immunoSEQ multiplex PCR was the method, and the copy in TCRdb shows in-frame clones only, minus some. Here the sample spans under 200,000 clones, roughly four fifths being singletons. This CDR3 is 17 amino acids long. CDR1 and CDR2 (germline): SGHVS, FQNEAQ. With 4 bases clipped from V and 1 base from J, the junction kept 10 bases outside the gene matches. V gene TRBV7-8 combines with J gene TRBJ1-1, with TRBD1 matching 9 bases. The clonotype originates from a woman aged 40 to 49 in good health and CMV-seronegative. Sequenced input: PBMCs. Written as DNA, the CDR3 is TGTGCCAGCAGCTGGAGGGACAGGGAGGCCCAGAACACTGAAGCTTTCTTT. Its translation is CASSWRDREAQNTEAFF.